These 23 T cell receptor beta chains originate from one sample sequenced in a study of cytomegalovirus exposure and HLA in healthy donors. The primer mix had 60 Vbeta and 13 Jbeta primers. Sequencing was performed with immunoSEQ multiplex PCR; in TCRdb, only in-frame clones are kept and a portion is missing. The sample lists 150,000 or so clones; approximately 80% were seen once. Sequencing input: PBMCs. The receptors were sampled from a woman aged 40 to 50 in good health and CMV-seronegative.

CDR3 sequence (DNA): TGTGCCAGCAGCCCATTCCAGGGGTTAGACACTGAAGCTTTCTTT. Amino acid sequence: CASSPFQGLDTEAFF. The rearrangement joins TRBV11-3 to TRBJ1-1; D possibly corresponds to TRBD1 (6 bases). The CDR3 loop spans 15 amino acids. V lost 5 bases to trimming and J lost 3 bases, with 16 bases between them. Germline V CDR1 and CDR2: SGHNT, YENEEA.

The genes are TRBV6-5 and TRBJ1-1, with TRBD1 matching over 9 bases. The germline V gene encodes CDR1 MNHEY and CDR2 SVGAGI. The CDR3 is 13 residues long. After removal of 9 bases from V and 0 bases from J, the junction contained 2 bases not matched to a gene. The CDR3 bases are TGTGCCAGTGGACAGGGGATGAACACTGAAGCTTTCTTT. Its protein is CASGQGMNTEAFF.

The rearrangement joins TRBV2 to TRBJ2-1, with D possibly being TRBD2 (5 bases). V was trimmed by 9 bases and J by 4 bases, leaving 13 bases between them. There are 13 residues in the CDR3. Germline assignment: CDR1 SNHLY and CDR2 FYNNEI. This CDR3 is CASSGRGYNEQFF. The DNA for the CDR3 is TGTGCCAGTTCGGGTAGAGGGTACAATGAGCAGTTCTTC.

This rearrangement joins TRBV6-5 to TRBJ1-2; TRBD1 matches at 10 bases. This CDR3 spans 15 amino acids. Losses at the gene ends were 6 bases for V and 0 bases for J; bases not matched to a gene: 4. Per the germline V gene, CDR1 is MNHEY and CDR2 is SVGAGI. This chain's CDR3 is CASSRDRGANYGYTF. The CDR3 region has the DNA TGTGCCAGCAGCCGGGACAGGGGAGCTAACTATGGCTACACCTTC.

The V and J genes are TRBV7-9 and TRBJ1-3, with 8 bases that match TRBD1. The germline gives CDR1 SEHNR, CDR2 FQNEAQ (reference sequence). The CDR3 loop spans 14 amino acids. Unmatched junction bases numbered 2, after V lost 6 bases and J lost 1 base. The chain's CDR3 is CASSYRGSGNTIYF. Here the CDR3 DNA reads TGTGCCAGCAGTTACAGGGGGTCTGGAAACACCATATATTTT.

The chain couples TRBV27 to TRBJ2-7; maybe TRBD2 (6 bases). Trimming shortened V by 5 bases and J by 0 bases, and 14 bases separated the two germline ends. This CDR3 has 15 amino acids. The germline V gene has CDR1 MNHEY and CDR2 SMNVEV (reference sequence). The CDR3 nucleotides read TGTGCCAGCAGTCACCCCCCTAGCGTCTCCTACGAGCAGTACTTC. It specifies CASSHPPSVSYEQYF.

The CDR3 region is CASSLGQNNSPLHF. DNA of the CDR3: TGCGCCAGCAGCTTGGGGCAAAATAATTCACCCCTCCACTTT. The rearrangement uses TRBV5-1 and TRBJ1-6; the D is unclear. Germline assignment: CDR1 SGHRS and CDR2 YFSETQ. The CDR3 loop spans 14 amino acids. V shed 0 bases and J shed 5 bases, with 6 bases lying between them.

This clone was observed once. The chain has TRBV5-1 and TRBJ2-3, with TRBD2 identical over 10 bases. The CDR3 sequence is 15 residues long. V shed 2 bases and J 4 bases; nucleotides not matched to a gene: 4. Germline V gives CDR1 SGHRS, CDR2 YFSETQ. This chain's CDR3 is CASSFEAGGPDTQYF. The DNA of the CDR3 is TGCGCCAGCAGCTTCGAAGCGGGAGGGCCAGATACGCAGTATTTT. Full variable domain (outside the CDR3, taken from reference TRBV5-1 and TRBJ2-3): KAGVTQTPRYLIKTRGQQVTLSCSPISGHRSVSWYQQTPGQGLQFLFEYFSETQRNKGNFPGRFSGRQFSNSRSEMNVSTLELGDSALYLCASSFEAGGPDTQYFGPGTRLTVL.

The chain couples TRBV28 to TRBJ1-2; D is perhaps TRBD1 (5 bases). The CDR3 contains 15 residues. Germline V lookup: CDR1 MDHEN, CDR2 SYDVKM. V was pared by 6 bases and J by 2 bases, with 16 bases between. The CDR3 loop is CASRARGLGNYGYTF. The CDR3 nucleotides are TGTGCCAGCAGGGCGCGGGGGTTGGGAAACTATGGCTACACCTTC.

The V call is TRBV10-3, the J call TRBJ2-2; 10 bases are a match to TRBD2. V shed 8 bases and J 2 bases; nucleotides not matched to a gene: 2. Germline lookup yields CDR1 ENHRY and CDR2 SYGVKD. CDR3 size: 14 residues. The DNA of the CDR3 is TGTGCCATCGGGACTAGCGCTAACACCGGGGAGCTGTTTTTT. As protein: CAIGTSANTGELFF.

The chain uses TRBV28 and TRBJ1-4, with a possible D match to TRBD1 (6 bases). V was clipped by 6 bases and J by 6 bases, with 20 bases between them. This CDR3 contains 16 residues. Germline assignment: CDR1 MDHEN and CDR2 SYDVKM. The CDR3 coding sequence is TGTGCCAGCAGACCAGGGTTTACAGGGCGCGATGAAAAACTGTTTTTT. This encodes CASRPGFTGRDEKLFF.

This rearrangement joins TRBV19 to TRBJ2-3, with 9 positions matching TRBD2. The V and J ends lost 8 bases and 6 bases, in that order; junction bases with no gene match: 15. Germline CDR1 reads LNHDA; CDR2 reads SQIVND (reference sequence). CDR3 length equals 16 residues. CDR3 DNA: TGTGCCAGTTCTTTGGGACTAGCAACCTTTGATGATACGCAGTATTTT. Its protein product is CASSLGLATFDDTQYF.

The rearrangement uses TRBV5-6 and TRBJ2-3; a weak D match, TRBD2 (6 bases). Trimming shortened V by 3 bases and J by 4 bases, and 9 bases separated the two germline ends. This CDR3 region has 13 residues. Germline-derived CDR1 and CDR2 are SGHDT and YYEEEE. CDR3 amino acids: CASSWRLADTQYF. The CDR3 nucleotides are TGTGCCAGCAGCTGGCGACTAGCAGATACGCAGTATTTT.

The rearrangement joins TRBV6-1 to TRBJ2-7; no reliable D call. Germline V CDR1 and CDR2: MNHNS, SASEGT. This CDR3 region has 14 residues. Trimming took 4 bases from V and 0 from J, leaving 10 bases between them. This CDR3 is CASSGRKGSYEQYF. CDR3 nucleotide sequence: TGTGCCAGCAGTGGGCGGAAAGGCTCCTACGAGCAGTACTTC.

The rearrangement links TRBV5-4 to TRBJ1-2; 10 positions match TRBD1. This CDR3 is 16 amino acids long. J gave up 2 bases and V 6 bases, and 10 bases lay outside the gene matches. The germline gives CDR1 SGHNT, CDR2 YYREEE (reference sequence). CDR3 bases: TGTGCCAGCATCCCGGGACAGGGGAGAGGAAACTATGGCTACACCTTC. Translation gives CASIPGQGRGNYGYTF.

The chain recombines TRBV5-1 with TRBJ2-7, with 14 bases that match TRBD2. The CDR3 sequence is 15 residues long. Germline CDR1 and CDR2: SGHRS and YFSETQ. V was pared by 6 bases and J by 2 bases, with 4 bases of the junction left unmatched. The CDR3 sequence: CASTTSGGVAYEQYF. DNA for the CDR3: TGCGCCAGCACGACTAGCGGGGGGGTGGCCTACGAGCAGTACTTC.

The rearrangement joins TRBV2 to TRBJ2-5; no clear D. This CDR3 has 15 residues. The V end lost 1 base, the J end lost 1 base, and 10 bases lay between the germline ends. Germline V gene data show CDR1 as SNHLY and CDR2 as FYNNEI. The CDR3 spells CASSEGSRPQETQYF. The CDR3 DNA sequence: TGTGCCAGCAGTGAAGGGTCTAGGCCCCAAGAGACCCAGTACTTC.

The rearrangement uses TRBV5-4 and TRBJ1-1, with a possible D match to TRBD1 (6 bases). V gave up 5 bases and J gave up 11 bases, with 16 bases separating them. The CDR3 is made up of 12 amino acids. CDR1 SGHNT and CDR2 YYREEE come from the germline V gene (reference sequence). CDR3 loop: CASRSDGGLAFF. The CDR3 DNA reads as TGTGCCAGCAGATCGGACGGGGGGCTTGCTTTCTTT. Full variable domain (missing parts from reference TRBV5-4 and TRBJ1-1): ETGVTQSPTHLIKTRGQQVTLRCSSQSGHNTVSWYQQALGQGPQFIFQYYREEENGRGNFPPRFSGLQFPNYSSELNVNALELDDSALYLCASRSDGGLAFFGQGTRLTVV.

The chain combines TRBV9 with TRBJ1-1; 7 nucleotides agree with TRBD1. This CDR3 spans 14 amino acids. CDR1 is SGDLS, CDR2 YYNGEE, per germline. J was trimmed by 3 bases and V by 5 bases; bases with no gene match: 7. The CDR3 region has the DNA TGTGCCAGCAGTTATTCAGGGGGTGACACTGAAGCTTTCTTT. Translated: CASSYSGGDTEAFF.

The V and J genes are TRBV5-4 and TRBJ2-1, with TRBD2 identical over 7 bases. CDR3 length: 14 amino acids. Germline CDR1 SGHNT, CDR2 YYREEE (reference sequence). V shed 4 bases and J 7 bases; nucleotides not matched to a gene: 8. The CDR3 reads CASSLGGGRNEQFF. DNA for the CDR3: TGTGCCAGCAGCCTCGGTGGCGGGAGAAATGAGCAGTTCTTC.

The chain uses TRBV20-1 and TRBJ2-4, with no clear D. V gave up 1 base and J gave up 6 bases, with 4 bases separating them. CDR3 length: 11 amino acids. Per the germline V gene, CDR1 is DFQATT and CDR2 is SNEGSKA (reference sequence). The CDR3 sequence: CSARGGNIQYF. As DNA, the CDR3 is TGCAGTGCTAGAGGCGGAAACATTCAGTACTTC.

This sequence joins TRBV5-1 and TRBJ2-2; 7 bases align to TRBD1. CDR3 length equals 17 residues. V shed 0 bases and J 5 bases; nucleotides not matched to a gene: 10. Germline assignment: CDR1 SGHRS and CDR2 YFSETQ. DNA of the CDR3: TGCGCCAGCAGCTTGGCGACAGGGAGAGTTAGGACCGGGGAGCTGTTTTTT. Amino acids: CASSLATGRVRTGELFF.

The J gene is TRBJ2-5, the V gene TRBV5-4, with TRBD2 matching over 13 bases. The J segment lost 1 base and the V segment lost 4 bases, leaving 4 bases of the junction unmatched. From germline, CDR1 is SGHNT and CDR2 YYREEE (reference sequence). There are 16 residues in the CDR3. CDR3 bases: TGTGCCAGCAGCCCACTAGCGGGGGGGCCCCAAGAGACCCAGTACTTC. It translates to CASSPLAGGPQETQYF.